Below, 23 T cell receptor beta chains from the same sample are listed, as sequenced in a study of shared clonotypes between healthy human individuals. Here immunoSEQ multiplex PCR was the method, and the copy in TCRdb shows in-frame clones only, minus some. The sample holds just under 350,000 clones, 73% seen once. The sample consisted of memory CD4+ T cells sorted from blood. The sample's subset: CD45RA-negative fraction. The receptors originated from a man aged 30-40 years in good health.

The gene calls are TRBV11-1 and TRBJ2-1; TRBD2 agrees at 9 bases. V gave up 7 bases and J gave up 7 bases; unmatched junction bases: 14. From germline, CDR1 is SGHAT and CDR2 FQDESV (reference sequence). This CDR3 is 16 amino acids long. The CDR3 sequence is CASTRTVAGARNEQFF. The DNA for the CDR3 is TGTGCCAGCACACGCACGGTAGCGGGAGCGAGAAATGAGCAGTTCTTC. The full variable domain, rest sourced from reference TRBV11-1 and TRBJ2-1, is EAEVAQSPRYKITEKSQAVAFWCDPISGHATLYWYRQILGQGPELLVQFQDESVVDDSQLPKDRFSAERLKGVDSTLKIQPAELGDSAMYLCASTRTVAGARNEQFFGPGTRLTVL.

The chain links TRBV7-9 to TRBJ2-7; possibly TRBD2 for D (6 bases). Germline CDR1 reads SEHNR; CDR2 reads FQNEAQ (reference sequence). The V and J ends lost 5 bases and 7 bases respectively, with 21 bases between them. This CDR3 comprises 15 residues. The CDR3 nucleotides read TGTGCCAGCAGCCCGAAGGGACTGGAGTTCGGTGAGCAGTACTTC. This sequence encodes CASSPKGLEFGEQYF.

The DNA of the CDR3 is TGTGCCAGCAGCTTTTCCAGCACAGATCTGGTGCTGTTTTTT. This codes for CASSFSSTDLVLFF. V and J are TRBV7-9 and TRBJ2-2; D is undetermined. Trimming cost V 3 bases and J 13 bases, with 18 bases left between them. The CDR3 has 14 amino acids. Germline V CDR1 and CDR2: SEHNR, FQNEAQ (reference sequence). Full variable domain (outside the CDR3, taken from reference TRBV7-9 and TRBJ2-2): DTGVSQNPRHKITKRGQNVTFRCDPISEHNRLYWYRQTLGQGPEFLTYFQNEAQLEKSRLLSDRFSAERPKGSFSTLEIQRTEQGDSAMYLCASSFSSTDLVLFFGEGSRLTVL.

The rearrangement joins TRBV13 to TRBJ2-1, with D maybe TRBD2 (6 bases). Trimming took off 7 bases at V and 6 bases at J, with 19 bases between the two ends. Germline V gene sequence: CDR1 PRHDT, CDR2 FYEKMQ (reference sequence). CDR3 length equals 15 residues. The CDR3 bases are TGTGCCAGCACATCTTGGGCTAGCGTCAGCAATGAGCAGTTCTTC. Translating gives CASTSWASVSNEQFF.

This clone was counted once. The rearrangement links TRBV7-2 to TRBJ2-3; no firm D call. Looked up from germline, CDR1 is SGHTA and CDR2 is FQGNSA. Trimming took off 7 bases at V and 2 bases at J, with 10 bases between the two ends. The CDR3 consists of 13 residues. CDR3 bases: TGTGCCAGCAATATACAGACCACAGATACGCAGTATTTT. Protein: CASNIQTTDTQYF.

The chain employs TRBV5-1 and TRBJ2-4, with a tentative D call TRBD2 (5 bases). CDR3 length equals 16 residues. Trimming shortened V by 0 bases and J by 3 bases, and 13 bases separated the two germline ends. Germline CDR1 reads SGHRS; CDR2 reads YFSETQ. The CDR3 DNA is TGCGCCAGCAGCTTGGTACTAGATGAAGTCAAAAACATTCAGTACTTC. Residues: CASSLVLDEVKNIQYF.

This clone occurred once. This chain uses TRBV11-2 with TRBJ2-6; D remains ambiguous. This CDR3 has 14 amino acids. CDR1 is SGHAT and CDR2 is FQNNGV in the germline V gene. Deletions cut 5 bases from V and 7 bases from J, with 12 bases between. CDR3 nucleotide sequence: TGTGCCAGCAGCCCCGGGTCTAGTGCCAACGTCCTGACTTTC. This encodes CASSPGSSANVLTF.

This chain joins TRBV4-1 and TRBJ1-4, with 8 nucleotides matching TRBD1. J gave up 10 bases and V 0 bases, and 10 bases lay outside the gene matches. Per germline, CDR1 MGHRA and CDR2 YSYEKL. This CDR3 has 16 amino acids. The CDR3 reads CASSQEGAQGAGKLFF. The CDR3 nucleotides are TGCGCCAGCAGCCAAGAGGGTGCGCAGGGGGCAGGAAAACTGTTTTTT.

This clone was seen ten or more times. The genes are TRBV18 and TRBJ2-3; D might be TRBD1 or TRBD2, each matching 5 bases. V lost 3 bases to trimming and J lost 1 base, with 17 bases between them. The CDR3 covers 17 residues. CDR1 is KGHSH, CDR2 LQKENI, per germline. CDR3 protein: CASSPQRLGTGTDTQYF. The CDR3 bases are TGTGCCAGCTCACCCCAAAGGTTGGGGACGGGCACAGATACGCAGTATTTT.

The chain is built from TRBV6-1 and TRBJ2-7, with D possibly TRBD1 on 5 matching bases. This CDR3 region has 13 residues. Trimming cost V 3 bases and J 11 bases, with 17 bases left between them. CDR1 is MNHNS and CDR2 is SASEGT in the germline V gene. The CDR3 spells CASSELMQGVEYF. The CDR3, as DNA: TGTGCCAGCAGTGAGCTAATGCAGGGTGTTGAGTACTTC.

This chain links TRBV18 with TRBJ2-3; D is uncertain. This CDR3 contains 14 residues. CDR1 and CDR2 (germline): KGHSH, LQKENI. Deletions cut 5 bases from V and 4 bases from J, with 13 bases between. DNA of the CDR3: TGTGCCAGCTCAGATGGTTTACGACCAGATACGCAGTATTTT. It translates to CASSDGLRPDTQYF.

The chain couples TRBV19 to TRBJ1-2; D may be TRBD1 (5 bases). The CDR3 totals 13 residues. V lost 3 bases, J lost 1 base, and 6 bases lay in between. Germline loops: CDR1 LNHDA, CDR2 SQIVND (reference sequence). In DNA form, the CDR3 reads TGTGCCAGTAGTATTCAGGGTAACTATGGCTACACCTTC. Its translation: CASSIQGNYGYTF.

The gene calls are TRBV10-1 and TRBJ2-3; D ambiguous. Germline CDR1 reads WNHNN; CDR2 reads SYGVQD (reference sequence). The V gene lost 4 bases and the J gene lost 0 bases, with 2 bases spanning the gap. This CDR3 is 12 amino acids long. This chain's CDR3 is CASSVSTDTQYF. DNA for the CDR3: TGCGCCAGCAGTGTAAGCACAGATACGCAGTATTTT.

The rearrangement links TRBV9 to TRBJ2-1, with 7 bases that match TRBD2. This CDR3 region has 15 residues. The junction had 11 bases not matched to a gene; V was cut back by 4 bases and J by 7 bases. CDR1 SGDLS and CDR2 YYNGEE come from the germline V gene. The chain's CDR3 is CASSRGRGGKNEQFF. The CDR3 DNA is TGTGCCAGCAGCCGAGGGAGGGGAGGGAAAAATGAGCAGTTCTTC. Full variable domain (outside the CDR3, taken from reference TRBV9 and TRBJ2-1): DSGVTQTPKHLITATGQRVTLRCSPRSGDLSVYWYQQSLDQGLQFLIQYYNGEERAKGNILERFSAQQFPDLHSELNLSSLELGDSALYFCASSRGRGGKNEQFFGPGTRLTVL.

V and J are TRBV29-1 and TRBJ2-7; 7 bases fit TRBD2. Germline CDR1 is SQVTM and CDR2 is ANQGSEA. The ends lost 6 bases at V and 2 bases at J; junction bases unmatched: 13. The CDR3 contains 15 residues. The DNA for the CDR3 is TGCAGCGTCTCCCTTACTAGCGATGCTCCCTACGAGCAGTACTTC. It specifies CSVSLTSDAPYEQYF.

V and J are TRBV5-1 and TRBJ1-1; 7 bases agree with TRBD1. This CDR3 comprises 14 residues. Germline CDR1 reads SGHRS; CDR2 reads YFSETQ. With 4 bases clipped from V and 7 bases from J, the junction kept 10 bases outside the gene matches. The CDR3 loop reads CASSQKGARVEAFF. The DNA of the CDR3 is TGCGCCAGCAGCCAAAAGGGGGCGCGGGTTGAAGCTTTCTTT.

V gene TRBV7-2 combines with J gene TRBJ2-7, with TRBD1 identical over 7 bases. Per the germline V gene, CDR1 is SGHTA and CDR2 is FQGNSA. V was pared by 5 bases and J by 1 base, with 5 bases of the junction left unmatched. The CDR3 extends over 14 amino acids. CDR3 nucleotide sequence: TGTGCCAGCAGCCCCGACAGGGTTTCCTACGAGCAGTACTTC. This translates into CASSPDRVSYEQYF.

The chain links TRBV29-1 to TRBJ2-5; no firm D call. Trimming removed 7 bases at V and 7 bases at J, with 10 bases between. The CDR3 has 10 residues. Germline V gene sequence: CDR1 SQVTM, CDR2 ANQGSEA. CDR3 in amino acids: CSAPLWTQYF. CDR3 nucleotide sequence: TGCAGCGCCCCACTCTGGACCCAGTACTTC.

The rearrangement joins TRBV11-2 to TRBJ2-1; TRBD2 matches 8 bases. The CDR3 has 15 residues. The V and J ends lost 1 base and 5 bases, in that order; junction bases with no gene match: 4. Per the germline V gene, CDR1 is SGHAT and CDR2 is FQNNGV. This CDR3 is CASSLGLANHNEQFF. The CDR3 bases are TGTGCCAGCAGCTTAGGACTAGCGAATCACAATGAGCAGTTCTTC.

The sample holds many counts of this clone. The V call is TRBV4-3, the J call TRBJ2-7; 7 positions match TRBD1. The junction had 7 bases not matched to a gene; V was cut back by 5 bases and J by 3 bases. The CDR3 totals 14 residues. CDR1 is LGHNA, CDR2 YSLEER, per germline. CDR3 nucleotides: TGCGCCAGCAGCACTCGACAGGGTCTCTACGAGCAGTACTTC. Its protein product is CASSTRQGLYEQYF.

The genes are TRBV9 and TRBJ1-3; D remains unclear. V dropped 4 bases and J dropped 10 bases, with 21 bases sitting between them. The germline gives CDR1 SGDLS, CDR2 YYNGEE. The CDR3 covers 15 residues. The CDR3 spells CASSPNVRTYGTIYF. Here the CDR3 DNA reads TGTGCCAGCAGCCCGAATGTCCGGACCTATGGGACCATATATTTT.

The rearrangement links TRBV19 to TRBJ2-2; TRBD2 is a possible D gene (5 bases). The CDR3 is made up of 15 amino acids. Deletions cut 3 bases from V and 1 base from J, with 9 bases between. Germline CDR1 LNHDA, CDR2 SQIVND (reference sequence). The CDR3 DNA reads as TGTGCCAGTAGTATCACCGCGGGGAACACCGGGGAGCTGTTTTTT. This translates into CASSITAGNTGELFF.

The rearrangement uses TRBV15 and TRBJ1-1, with D possibly being TRBD1 (6 bases). In germline, CDR1 is LNHNV, CDR2 YYDKDF (reference sequence). V was clipped by 1 base and J by 3 bases, with 18 bases between them. The CDR3 covers 17 residues. CDR3 DNA sequence: TGTGCCACCAGCAGAGGCCCGAAGGGGGGCTGGTACACTGAAGCTTTCTTT. As protein: CATSRGPKGGWYTEAFF.